Listed below are T cell receptor beta chains from one sample, sequenced in a study of T cells in Graves' hyperthyroidism and ophthalmopathy. A single record per CDR3 protein comes from TCRdb applying MiXCR to the multiplex PCR reads. The top ten clones hold under 8% of a sample with about 590,000 distinct CDR3 sequences, approximately 14% of them seen once. The sample was blood. Receptors were obtained from a woman aged 25 to 39 with Graves' hyperthyroidism. Each CDR3 is given with its conserved first and last residue. Each record gives: D gene, clone size, J gene, V gene, CDR3 protein, CDR3 DNA. D genes are given only for firm matches. Size values are once, few and many counts, or a class for expanded clones, and some rows have none.

d_gene: TRBD1; abundance: many; j_gene: TRBJ1-1; v_gene: TRBV28; CDR3aa: CASSSPRQGRTEAFF; CDR3nt: TGTGCCAGCAGTTCACCGCGACAGGGGCGAACTGAAGCTTTCTTT
d_gene: .; abundance: many; j_gene: TRBJ2-7; v_gene: TRBV3-2; CDR3aa: CASSQDRRGQYF; CDR3nt: TGTGCCAGCAGCCAAGATAGGAGGGGGCAGTACTTC
d_gene: TRBD2; abundance: few; j_gene: TRBJ2-7; v_gene: TRBV3-1; CDR3aa: CASSQDPRLEPSGRYEQYF; CDR3nt: TGTGCCAGCAGCCAAGACCCACGACTTGAGCCTAGCGGGAGGTACGAGCAGTACTTC
d_gene: TRBD2; abundance: .; j_gene: TRBJ2-7; v_gene: TRBV20-1; CDR3aa: CSARSGGTERPTSGRWNEQYF; CDR3nt: TGCAGTGCTAGGTCGGGGGGGACAGAGCGCCCAACTAGCGGGAGGTGGAACGAGCAGTACTTC
d_gene: .; abundance: few; j_gene: TRBJ1-2; v_gene: TRBV20-1; CDR3aa: CSARVDVYGYTF; CDR3nt: TGCAGTGCTAGAGTGGACGTCTATGGCTACACCTTC
d_gene: TRBD1; abundance: many; j_gene: TRBJ2-1; v_gene: TRBV18; CDR3aa: CAAGWDRASNEQFF; CDR3nt: TGTGCCGCCGGCTGGGACAGGGCTTCCAATGAGCAGTTCTTC
d_gene: TRBD2; abundance: .; j_gene: TRBJ2-7; v_gene: TRBV9; CDR3aa: CAPPFLAGLAGYYEQYF; CDR3nt: TGTGCCCCCCCGTTTCTAGCGGGCTTGGCTGGCTACTACGAGCAGTACTTC
d_gene: TRBD2; abundance: .; j_gene: TRBJ2-1; v_gene: TRBV7-3; CDR3aa: CASSFGGSGYNEQFF; CDR3nt: TGTGCCAGCAGCTTTGGCGGGAGCGGGTACAATGAGCAGTTCTTC
d_gene: .; abundance: many; j_gene: TRBJ1-1; v_gene: TRBV28; CDR3aa: CASSFPPVNTEAFF; CDR3nt: TGTGCCAGCAGTTTCCCCCCTGTGAACACTGAAGCTTTCTTT
d_gene: .; abundance: few; j_gene: TRBJ2-1; v_gene: TRBV10-3; CDR3aa: CAIRRTENEQFF; CDR3nt: TGTGCCATCAGACGGACAGAAAATGAGCAGTTCTTC
d_gene: .; abundance: .; j_gene: TRBJ2-1; v_gene: TRBV6-2/TRBV6-3; CDR3aa: CASRRESSYNEQFF; CDR3nt: TGTGCCAGCAGACGGGAGAGCTCCTACAATGAGCAGTTCTTC
d_gene: .; abundance: few; j_gene: TRBJ2-2; v_gene: TRBV29-1; CDR3aa: CSVDEGGLFF; CDR3nt: TGCAGCGTTGACGAGGGCGGGCTGTTTTTT
d_gene: TRBD1; abundance: few; j_gene: TRBJ2-5; v_gene: TRBV10-3; CDR3aa: CAISDPGTGGYF; CDR3nt: TGTGCCATCAGTGACCCCGGGACAGGGGGGTACTTC
d_gene: TRBD1; abundance: many; j_gene: TRBJ2-6; v_gene: TRBV11-2; CDR3aa: CASSLPGTGRSGANVLTF; CDR3nt: TGTGCCAGCAGCCTCCCCGGGACAGGCCGCTCTGGGGCCAACGTCCTGACTTTC
d_gene: .; abundance: .; j_gene: TRBJ1-2; v_gene: TRBV19; CDR3aa: CASNDNRAANYGYTF; CDR3nt: TGTGCCAGTAACGACAACAGGGCTGCTAACTATGGCTACACCTTC
d_gene: .; abundance: .; j_gene: TRBJ1-2; v_gene: TRBV5-1; CDR3aa: CASSWTQGSRGYTF; CDR3nt: TGCGCCAGCAGCTGGACACAGGGTTCTCGGGGCTACACCTTC
d_gene: .; abundance: .; j_gene: TRBJ1-5; v_gene: TRBV19; CDR3aa: CASNTQGWQPQHF; CDR3nt: TGTGCCAGTAATACACAGGGTTGGCAGCCCCAGCATTTT
d_gene: .; abundance: few; j_gene: TRBJ2-1; v_gene: TRBV6-5; CDR3aa: CASSCCRVCNEQFF; CDR3nt: TGTGCCAGCAGTTGCTGCAGGGTATGCAATGAGCAGTTCTTC
d_gene: .; abundance: many; j_gene: TRBJ1-1; v_gene: TRBV12-3/TRBV12-4; CDR3aa: CASSARQVNTEAFF; CDR3nt: TGTGCCAGCAGTGCCCGACAAGTGAACACTGAAGCTTTCTTT
d_gene: TRBD1; abundance: many; j_gene: TRBJ2-3; v_gene: TRBV7-8; CDR3aa: CASSSRTGPADTQYF; CDR3nt: TGTGCCAGCAGCTCAAGGACAGGCCCCGCAGATACGCAGTATTTT
d_gene: TRBD1; abundance: .; j_gene: TRBJ1-6; v_gene: TRBV6-1; CDR3aa: CASSELQGDNSPLHF; CDR3nt: TGTGCCAGCAGTGAACTCCAGGGGGATAATTCACCCCTCCACTTT
d_gene: .; abundance: .; j_gene: TRBJ2-7; v_gene: TRBV7-2; CDR3aa: CASSFYICSAGAPGLAGGYEQYF; CDR3nt: .
d_gene: .; abundance: many; j_gene: TRBJ2-7; v_gene: TRBV5-1; CDR3aa: CASSGRDGPSYEQYF; CDR3nt: TGCGCCAGCAGCGGGCGGGACGGACCATCCTACGAGCAGTACTTC
d_gene: TRBD1; abundance: few; j_gene: TRBJ1-2; v_gene: TRBV4-2; CDR3aa: CASSQAGTGNYGYTF; CDR3nt: TGTGCCAGCAGCCAAGCTGGGACAGGGAACTATGGCTACACCTTC
d_gene: TRBD2; abundance: many; j_gene: TRBJ2-7; v_gene: TRBV6-1; CDR3aa: CASSPVSSGSHSYEQYF; CDR3nt: TGTGCCAGCAGCCCCGTATCAAGCGGGAGTCACTCCTACGAGCAGTACTTC
d_gene: TRBD2; abundance: few; j_gene: TRBJ2-1; v_gene: TRBV19; CDR3aa: CASRAGTSGNNEQFF; CDR3nt: TGTGCCAGTAGAGCCGGGACTAGCGGGAACAATGAGCAGTTCTTC
d_gene: .; abundance: many; j_gene: TRBJ2-7; v_gene: TRBV12-3/TRBV12-4; CDR3aa: CASSSTGTEYEQYF; CDR3nt: TGTGCCAGCAGTTCAACCGGGACGGAGTACGAGCAGTACTTC
d_gene: .; abundance: many; j_gene: TRBJ1-2; v_gene: TRBV7-9; CDR3aa: CASSASGGYGYTF; CDR3nt: TGTGCCAGCAGCGCCTCAGGAGGCTATGGCTACACCTTC
d_gene: TRBD1; abundance: many; j_gene: TRBJ1-2; v_gene: TRBV12-3/TRBV12-4; CDR3aa: CASSLFGQGNYGYTF; CDR3nt: TGTGCCAGCAGTTTATTCGGACAGGGGAACTATGGCTACACCTTC
d_gene: .; abundance: many; j_gene: TRBJ2-2; v_gene: TRBV24-1; CDR3aa: CATSDSLYTGELFF; CDR3nt: TGTGCCACCAGTGATTCTCTTTACACCGGGGAGCTGTTTTTT
d_gene: TRBD1; abundance: few; j_gene: TRBJ2-2; v_gene: TRBV6-2/TRBV6-3; CDR3aa: CASSYLVGQGARSTGELFF; CDR3nt: TGTGCCAGCAGTTACTTAGTCGGACAGGGGGCGCGTAGCACCGGGGAGCTGTTTTTT
d_gene: .; abundance: .; j_gene: TRBJ2-7; v_gene: TRBV20-1; CDR3aa: CSVGDPSITGQYF; CDR3nt: TGCAGTGTCGGGGATCCTTCTATTACTGGGCAGTACTTC
d_gene: TRBD2; abundance: few; j_gene: TRBJ2-5; v_gene: TRBV4-1; CDR3aa: CASSQDLGSFGTSEEETQYF; CDR3nt: TGCGCCAGCAGCCAAGATCTCGGGTCGTTCGGGACTAGCGAAGAAGAGACCCAGTACTTC
d_gene: .; abundance: many; j_gene: TRBJ2-7; v_gene: TRBV27; CDR3aa: CASSFLGEQYF; CDR3nt: TGCGCCAGCAGCTTTTTAGGGGAGCAGTACTTC
d_gene: TRBD2; abundance: many; j_gene: TRBJ2-1; v_gene: TRBV30; CDR3aa: CAWSPRTSGRINEQFF; CDR3nt: TGTGCCTGGAGTCCCAGGACTAGCGGGAGGATCAATGAGCAGTTCTTC
d_gene: .; abundance: .; j_gene: TRBJ1-1; v_gene: TRBV9; CDR3aa: CASSVYRENTEAFF; CDR3nt: TGTGCCAGCAGCGTGTACAGGGAGAACACTGAAGCTTTCTTT
d_gene: .; abundance: few; j_gene: TRBJ1-6; v_gene: TRBV7-9; CDR3aa: CASSHTGGKVSLHF; CDR3nt: TGTGCCAGCAGTCATACTGGGGGAAAGGTCTCCCTCCACTTT
d_gene: TRBD2; abundance: many; j_gene: TRBJ2-1; v_gene: TRBV11-2; CDR3aa: CASSFLGLAGVHNEQFF; CDR3nt: TGTGCCAGCAGCTTCCTAGGACTAGCGGGAGTTCACAATGAGCAGTTCTTC
d_gene: .; abundance: many; j_gene: TRBJ1-1; v_gene: TRBV30; CDR3aa: CAWSVRGPMNTEAFF; CDR3nt: TGTGCCTGGAGTGTAAGGGGCCCGATGAACACTGAAGCTTTCTTT
d_gene: TRBD1; abundance: .; j_gene: TRBJ2-1; v_gene: TRBV10-1; CDR3aa: CASSERVTGASNEQFF; CDR3nt: TGCGCCAGCAGTGAGCGAGTGACAGGGGCCTCGAATGAGCAGTTCTTC
d_gene: .; abundance: many; j_gene: TRBJ2-7; v_gene: TRBV4-1; CDR3aa: CASSHTPSIYEQYF; CDR3nt: TGCGCCAGCAGCCATACCCCTAGTATCTACGAGCAGTACTTC
d_gene: .; abundance: .; j_gene: TRBJ2-2; v_gene: TRBV5-1; CDR3aa: CASSSAAQANTGELFF; CDR3nt: TGCGCCAGCAGCTCAGCGGCCCAGGCGAACACCGGGGAGCTGTTTTTT
d_gene: .; abundance: many; j_gene: TRBJ2-3; v_gene: TRBV10-3; CDR3aa: CAISYTGAGDTQYF; CDR3nt: TGTGCCATCAGTTACACGGGGGCGGGAGATACGCAGTATTTT
d_gene: .; abundance: many; j_gene: TRBJ2-7; v_gene: TRBV18; CDR3aa: CASSPGPRSYEQYF; CDR3nt: TGTGCCAGCTCACCCGGGCCACGCTCCTACGAGCAGTACTTC
d_gene: TRBD2; abundance: many; j_gene: TRBJ2-7; v_gene: TRBV28; CDR3aa: CASSLSSGGTLNYEQYF; CDR3nt: TGTGCCAGCAGTTTATCTTCGGGAGGCACCCTTAACTACGAGCAGTACTTC
d_gene: TRBD1; abundance: many; j_gene: TRBJ2-7; v_gene: TRBV30; CDR3aa: CAWRGTELTYEQYF; CDR3nt: TGTGCCTGGAGAGGGACAGAACTCACCTACGAGCAGTACTTC
d_gene: .; abundance: few; j_gene: TRBJ2-1; v_gene: TRBV30; CDR3aa: CAWSVSGSSYNEQFF; CDR3nt: TGTGCCTGGAGTGTATCCGGGAGCTCCTACAATGAGCAGTTCTTC
d_gene: TRBD2; abundance: .; j_gene: TRBJ2-3; v_gene: TRBV20-1; CDR3aa: CSARNPGGGRTDTQYF; CDR3nt: TGCAGTGCTAGGAATCCTGGTGGCGGGAGGACAGATACGCAGTATTTT
d_gene: .; abundance: many; j_gene: TRBJ1-1; v_gene: TRBV7-3; CDR3aa: CASSTGRNTEAFF; CDR3nt: TGTGCCAGCAGCACGGGACGGAACACTGAAGCTTTCTTT
d_gene: TRBD1; abundance: few; j_gene: TRBJ2-2; v_gene: TRBV10-3; CDR3aa: CAISASGQLDTGELFF; CDR3nt: TGTGCCATCAGTGCCTCGGGACAGCTAGACACCGGGGAGCTGTTTTTT
d_gene: .; abundance: .; j_gene: TRBJ2-5; v_gene: TRBV19; CDR3aa: CASSMYRAGETQYF; CDR3nt: TGTGCCAGTAGTATGTACAGGGCGGGCGAGACCCAGTACTTC